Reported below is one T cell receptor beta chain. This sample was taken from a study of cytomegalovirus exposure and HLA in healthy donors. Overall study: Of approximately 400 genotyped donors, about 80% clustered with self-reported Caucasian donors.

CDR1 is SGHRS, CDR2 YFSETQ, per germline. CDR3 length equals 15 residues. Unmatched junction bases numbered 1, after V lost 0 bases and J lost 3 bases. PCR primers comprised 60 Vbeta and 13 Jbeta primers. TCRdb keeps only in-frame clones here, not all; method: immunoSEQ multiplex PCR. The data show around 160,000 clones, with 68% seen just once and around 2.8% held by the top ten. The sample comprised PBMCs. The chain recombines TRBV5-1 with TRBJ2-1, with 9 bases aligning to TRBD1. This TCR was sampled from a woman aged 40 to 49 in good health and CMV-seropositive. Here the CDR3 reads CASSLGDRDYNEQFF. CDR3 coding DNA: TGCGCCAGCAGCTTGGGGGACAGGGACTACAATGAGCAGTTCTTC.